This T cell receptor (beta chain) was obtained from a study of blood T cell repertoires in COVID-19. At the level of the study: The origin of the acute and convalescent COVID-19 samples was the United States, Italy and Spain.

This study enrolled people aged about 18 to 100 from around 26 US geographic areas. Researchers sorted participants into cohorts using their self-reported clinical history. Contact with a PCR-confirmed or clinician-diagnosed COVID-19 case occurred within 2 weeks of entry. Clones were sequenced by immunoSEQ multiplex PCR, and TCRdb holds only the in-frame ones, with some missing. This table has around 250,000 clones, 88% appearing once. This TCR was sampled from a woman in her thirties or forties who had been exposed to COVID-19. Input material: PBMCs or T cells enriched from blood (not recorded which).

The CDR3 DNA follows: TGTGCCAGCAGTGAATCGACAGGGGGGAGGCAGCCCCAGCATTTT. The encoded protein is CASSESTGGRQPQHF. The gene calls are TRBV2 and TRBJ1-5; TRBD1 matches 9 bases. V lost 2 bases to trimming and J lost 7 bases; unmatched junction nucleotides: 6. Germline V gene sequence: CDR1 SNHLY, CDR2 FYNNEI. CDR3 length: 15 amino acids.